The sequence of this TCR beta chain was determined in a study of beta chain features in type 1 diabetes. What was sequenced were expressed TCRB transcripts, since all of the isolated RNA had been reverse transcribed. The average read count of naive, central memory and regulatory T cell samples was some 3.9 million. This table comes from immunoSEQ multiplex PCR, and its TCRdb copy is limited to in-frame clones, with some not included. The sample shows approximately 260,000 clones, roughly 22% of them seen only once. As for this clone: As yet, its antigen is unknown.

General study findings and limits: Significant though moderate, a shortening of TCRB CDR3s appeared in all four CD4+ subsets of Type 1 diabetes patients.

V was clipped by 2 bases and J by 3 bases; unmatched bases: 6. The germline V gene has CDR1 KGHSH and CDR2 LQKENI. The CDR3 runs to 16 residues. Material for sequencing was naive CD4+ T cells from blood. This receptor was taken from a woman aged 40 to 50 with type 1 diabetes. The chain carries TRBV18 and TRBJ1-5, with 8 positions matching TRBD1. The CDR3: CASSPTGGVYNQPQHF. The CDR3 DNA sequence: TGTGCCAGCTCACCAACAGGGGGTGTCTACAATCAGCCCCAGCATTTT.